The clone carrying this T cell receptor (beta chain) was observed at least ten times. Its antigen is not known. This entry comes from a study of T-cell reconstitution after alpha-beta-depleted transplantation in children. General study points: The study reportedly traced alpha-beta T cells about two months after transplant to several hundred expanded graft clones. T-cell numbers and diversity one year post-transplant derived largely from freshly generated T cells.

The junction had 4 bases not matched to a gene; V was cut back by 3 bases and J by 2 bases. The CDR3 contains 16 residues. Germline lookup yields CDR1 SQVTM and CDR2 ANQGSEA. Molecular barcoding with unique molecular identifiers was used for the TCRbeta library. TCRdb reprocessed the PCR reads via MiXCR and lists one record per CDR3 protein. The table lists hundreds of thousands of distinct CDR3 sequences, about 17% of them singletons. V is TRBV29-1 and J is TRBJ2-1; 13 bases are a match to TRBD2. This sequence originates from a male patient between 2 and 15 years old who had a stem cell transplant for acute lymphoblastic leukemia, so the T cells may come from the graft donor. This material consisted of PBMCs, mostly from graft donor cells, taken 360 days after TCRalphabeta/CD19-depleted stem cell transplant. The CDR3 sequence: CSVDWTSGSTYNEQFF. The CDR3 region has the DNA TGCAGCGTTGACTGGACTAGCGGGAGTACCTACAATGAGCAGTTCTTC.